Listed here is a single T cell receptor (beta chain). The CDR3 totals 15 residues. Germline lookup yields CDR1 KGHSH and CDR2 LQKENI. V trimming: 4 bases; J trimming: 2 bases; junction bases outside the gene matches: 4. Measured with immunoSEQ multiplex PCR; TCRdb has only the in-frame clones, and not every one. The sample lists 75,000 to 100,000 clones; around four fifths were seen once. This entry belongs to a study of blood T cell repertoires in COVID-19. The receptor was derived from a human donor in a cohort sampled during active COVID-19. The material sequenced was peripheral blood. The gene calls are TRBV18 and TRBJ1-5; the match to TRBD1 covers 8 bases. CDR3 protein: CASSLQGDGNQPQHF. CDR3 bases: TGTGCCAGCTCACTACAGGGGGACGGCAATCAGCCCCAGCATTTT.